The count of the clone carrying this T cell receptor beta chain is one. Its antigen is currently unknown. TCRdb ran MiXCR on the 5' RACE reads and lists one entry per CDR3 protein. The sample holds roughly 480,000 distinct CDR3 sequences, 25% seen once. This entry comes from a study of T-cell memory formation after mild COVID-19. Overall study results and limits: Confirmation was lacking for SARS-CoV-2 specificity of second-wave clones that peaked on day 37.

This CDR3 comprises 14 residues. Trimming cost V 10 bases and J 2 bases; bases outside gene matches: 7. From germline, CDR1 is ENHRY and CDR2 SYGVKD. What was sequenced was PBMCs or a T cell subset sorted from them (not recorded which). The sequence was obtained from an adult woman who had mild COVID-19 (a few samples of this study predate the infection). Cell type and time point are not known. The chain couples TRBV10-3 to TRBJ2-7; TRBD1 aligns across 11 bases. CDR3 sequence: CATSRTGGPYEQYF. DNA for the CDR3: TGTGCCACCTCGAGGACAGGGGGCCCCTACGAGCAGTACTTC.